Shown below are 31 T cell receptor beta chains from a single sample sequenced in a study of blood T cell repertoires in COVID-19. Only in-frame clones appear in the TCRdb table, and some are missing; sequencing was by immunoSEQ multiplex PCR. The repertoire includes about 170,000 clones, approximately 86% of them detected once, and 6.5% to 9.5% sits in the top ten. The source material was peripheral blood. The source is a woman older than 75 with COVID-19, enrolled during active disease.

The genes are TRBV28 and TRBJ1-2; D perhaps matches TRBD1 (6 bases). Trimming pared 3 bases from V and 5 bases from J, leaving 7 bases between. The CDR3 consists of 12 residues. Germline assignment: CDR1 MDHEN and CDR2 SYDVKM. DNA for the CDR3: TGTGCCAGCAGTTTCGGACAGTATGGCTACACCTTC. This translates into CASSFGQYGYTF.

The chain uses TRBV14 and TRBJ2-7, with 11 nucleotides matching TRBD2. The CDR3 runs 15 residues. V was clipped by 6 bases and J by 2 bases; unmatched bases: 6. CDR1 and CDR2 from the germline V gene are SGHDN and FVKESK. CDR3 region: CASSRIAGGTYEQYF. Written as DNA, the CDR3 is TGTGCCAGCAGTCGGATAGCGGGGGGGACCTACGAGCAGTACTTC.

This rearrangement joins TRBV14 to TRBJ2-1; tentative D call: TRBD1 (6 bases). The CDR3 spans 15 residues. Germline-derived CDR1 and CDR2 are SGHDN and FVKESK. Trimming took 1 base from V and 2 from J, leaving 9 bases between them. The CDR3 bases are TGTGCCAGCAGCCAAGCGGACAGCCCCTACAATGAGCAGTTCTTC. It specifies CASSQADSPYNEQFF.

The CDR3 here is CASSARTGYGYTF. The DNA of the CDR3 is TGCGCCAGCAGCGCCAGGACAGGGTACGGCTACACCTTC. The chain combines TRBV10-1 with TRBJ1-2, with TRBD1 matching over 8 bases. J lost 8 bases, V lost 6 bases, and 8 bases had no gene match. The CDR3 is made up of 13 amino acids. The V gene's germline CDR1 is WNHNN and CDR2 SYGVQD (reference sequence).

This clone appeared once. This chain connects TRBV7-3 to TRBJ2-7; the match to TRBD2 covers 9 bases. The CDR3 totals 14 residues. Germline lookup yields CDR1 SGHTA and CDR2 FQGTGA. Trimming cost V 6 bases and J 1 base; bases outside gene matches: 4. This chain's CDR3 is CASRETSGSYEQYF. The CDR3 coding sequence is TGTGCCAGCAGAGAGACTAGCGGTTCCTACGAGCAGTACTTC.

The chain combines TRBV18 with TRBJ2-6; tentatively, D is TRBD2 (5 bases). Germline CDR1 reads KGHSH; CDR2 reads LQKENI. The CDR3 runs 17 residues. The germline V and J ends were trimmed by 3 bases and 0 bases, with 12 bases remaining between them. This chain's CDR3 is CASSPNGLTSGANVLTF. DNA for the CDR3: TGTGCCAGCTCACCCAATGGACTCACCTCTGGGGCCAACGTCCTGACTTTC.

This clone was seen just once. J is TRBJ1-1 and V is TRBV7-6; D remains unclear. The CDR3 totals 17 residues. Germline-derived CDR1 and CDR2 are SGHVS and FNYEAQ. The ends were cut back, 3 bases at V and 2 bases at J, with 19 bases in the middle. DNA of the CDR3: TGTGCCAGCAGCTTTCCCCCACAGAGCCAAGCAAACACTGAAGCTTTCTTT. Encoded protein: CASSFPPQSQANTEAFF.

In its sample, this clone was seen once. This chain uses TRBV20-1 with TRBJ2-2, with 9 nucleotides matching TRBD2. Germline values: CDR1 DFQATT, CDR2 SNEGSKA (reference sequence). V was pared by 3 bases and J by 5 bases, with 13 bases of the junction left unmatched. The CDR3 length is 17 residues. The chain's CDR3 is CSASPPNGLAGTGELFF. CDR3 nucleotide sequence: TGCAGTGCTAGTCCCCCAAACGGGCTAGCGGGAACCGGGGAGCTGTTTTTT.

V usage is TRBV27 and J usage is TRBJ1-4; D gene unclear. V was clipped by 2 bases and J by 0 bases, with 7 bases between them. The CDR3 totals 15 residues. Germline lookup yields CDR1 MNHEY and CDR2 SMNVEV (reference sequence). CDR3 in DNA: TGTGCCAGCAGTTTAAGAGGCACAACTAATGAAAAACTGTTTTTT. As protein: CASSLRGTTNEKLFF.

V usage is TRBV7-9 and J usage is TRBJ1-1; no firm D call. The germline V and J ends were trimmed by 1 base and 4 bases, with 10 bases remaining between them. This CDR3 has 14 residues. Germline loops: CDR1 SEHNR, CDR2 FQNEAQ (reference sequence). The CDR3 protein is CASSLDTGGTEAFF. CDR3 sequence (DNA): TGTGCCAGCAGCTTAGACACCGGAGGCACTGAAGCTTTCTTT.

CDR3 DNA: TGTGCCCCTAGGGGGGGAGAGACCCAGTACTTC. Its protein product is CAPRGGETQYF. The J gene is TRBJ2-5, the V gene TRBV19; tentative D call: TRBD2 (7 bases). Germline-derived CDR1 and CDR2 are LNHDA and SQIVND (reference sequence). V lost 11 bases and J 4 bases, leaving 11 bases between the germline ends. The CDR3 loop spans 11 amino acids.

This chain links TRBV23-1 with TRBJ2-5, with D unclear. TRBV23-1 is assigned to the ORF class and has an uncertain function. The CDR3 has 19 residues. Trimming left V 4 bases short and J 3 bases short, with 27 bases between. As DNA, the CDR3 is TGCGCCAGCAGTCGGGTACGACTGCGCCAGATAAAGCTGAAAGAGACCCAGTACTTC. Protein: CASSRVRLRQIKLKETQYF.

The chain recombines TRBV5-4 with TRBJ2-6, with a weak D call TRBD1 (6 bases). Germline V CDR1 and CDR2: SGHNT, YYREEE (reference sequence). V lost 4 bases and J 2 bases, leaving 10 bases between the germline ends. The CDR3 has 15 amino acids. In DNA, the CDR3 is TGTGCCAGCAGCGGACGGGACACTGGGGCCAACGTCCTGACTTTC. Translated: CASSGRDTGANVLTF. The full variable domain, its missing parts supplied by reference TRBV5-4 and TRBJ2-6, is ETGVTQSPTHLIKTRGQQVTLRCSSQSGHNTVSWYQQALGQGPQFIFQYYREEENGRGNFPPRFSGLQFPNYSSELNVNALELDDSALYLCASSGRDTGANVLTFGAGSRLTVL.

The rearrangement joins TRBV4-1 to TRBJ1-6; unclear D gene. The CDR3 length is 15 residues. V shed 0 bases and J shed 10 bases, with 13 bases lying between them. Germline-derived CDR1 and CDR2 are MGHRA and YSYEKL. The CDR3 reads CASSQDLLGRSPLHF. The DNA for the CDR3 is TGCGCCAGCAGCCAAGATCTCCTAGGGAGATCACCCCTCCACTTT.

This clone occurred once. The chain is built from TRBV2 and TRBJ1-3; 7 nucleotides agree with TRBD1. J lost 0 bases, V lost 6 bases, and 8 bases had no gene match. The CDR3 has 16 residues. Germline CDR1 is SNHLY and CDR2 is FYNNEI. The CDR3 DNA follows: TGTGCCAGCAGGAGGGACAGCGTAATCTCTGGAAACACCATATATTTT. This sequence encodes CASRRDSVISGNTIYF.

This chain uses TRBV10-3 with TRBJ1-1, with D perhaps matching TRBD1 (6 bases). The CDR3 extends over 14 amino acids. Germline loops: CDR1 ENHRY, CDR2 SYGVKD. V lost 0 bases to trimming and J lost 4 bases, with 9 bases between them. The CDR3, as DNA: TGTGCCATCAGTGAGTCACAGGGTTTCACTGAAGCTTTCTTT. It translates to CAISESQGFTEAFF.

This rearrangement joins TRBV7-9 to TRBJ1-5; D call uncertain. Trimming pared 5 bases from V and 0 bases from J, leaving 8 bases between. Germline V gene data show CDR1 as SEHNR and CDR2 as FQNEAQ (reference sequence). This CDR3 contains 14 residues. CDR3 in amino acids: CASSRLYSNQPQHF. CDR3 bases: TGTGCCAGCAGCCGTCTTTATAGCAATCAGCCCCAGCATTTT.

The CDR3 region has the DNA TGTGCCAGCAGCACTAGCGTACGGAATACGCAGTATTTT. This translates into CASSTSVRNTQYF. The rearrangement links TRBV7-9 to TRBJ2-3, with 7 bases fitting TRBD2. The CDR3 is 13 residues long. The V and J ends lost 5 bases and 7 bases, in that order; junction bases with no gene match: 6. The germline V gene has CDR1 SEHNR and CDR2 FQNEAQ (reference sequence).

The rearrangement uses TRBV18 and TRBJ1-3; TRBD1 might be the D (5 bases). CDR1 KGHSH and CDR2 LQKENI come from the germline V gene. V was cut by 0 bases and J by 2 bases, with 11 bases left in between. There are 16 residues in the CDR3. The CDR3 coding sequence is TGTGCCAGCTCACCACCGGCGGCCAGGGCTGGAAACACCATATATTTT. Translation gives CASSPPAARAGNTIYF.

The chain is built from TRBV11-3 and TRBJ2-1, with 13 bases that match TRBD2. Germline lookup yields CDR1 SGHNT and CDR2 YENEEA. The junction had 9 bases not matched to a gene; V was cut back by 4 bases and J by 6 bases. The CDR3 sequence is 17 residues long. The CDR3 nucleotides read TGTGCCAGCAGCTATGGACTAGCGGGGGTTGTACCCAATGAGCAGTTCTTC. Amino acid sequence: CASSYGLAGVVPNEQFF. Combining the CDR3 with reference TRBV11-3 and TRBJ2-1 gives the whole variable domain EAGVVQSPRYKIIEKKQPVAFWCNPISGHNTLYWYLQNLGQGPELLIRYENEEAVDDSQLPKDRFSAERLKGVDSTLKIQPAELGDSAVYLCASSYGLAGVVPNEQFFGPGTRLTVL.

The rearrangement joins TRBV29-1 to TRBJ1-1; no firm D call. V dropped 6 bases and J dropped 0 bases, with 8 bases sitting between them. CDR1 and CDR2 (germline): SQVTM, ANQGSEA. The CDR3 is 12 amino acids. The CDR3, as DNA: TGCAGCGTGTATGAGATGAACACTGAAGCTTTCTTT. Protein product: CSVYEMNTEAFF.

The J gene is TRBJ1-5, the V gene TRBV18, with D possibly being TRBD1 (6 bases). The CDR3 loop spans 13 amino acids. The V end was cut by 2 bases, the J end by 4 bases, with 6 bases between. Germline loops: CDR1 KGHSH, CDR2 LQKENI. CDR3 in amino acids: CASSPGTNQPQHF. As DNA, the CDR3 is TGTGCCAGCTCACCAGGGACAAATCAGCCCCAGCATTTT.

The CDR3 region has the DNA TGCAGTGCTCTATCTCCCCAGCGGGCTTTCTTT. Its translation is CSALSPQRAFF. This chain links TRBV20-1 with TRBJ1-1; D not resolved. Germline V gene sequence: CDR1 DFQATT, CDR2 SNEGSKA (reference sequence). The CDR3 extends over 11 amino acids. V shed 5 bases and J shed 11 bases, with 15 bases lying between them.

This clone was seen only a few times. The chain joins TRBV5-5 to TRBJ1-3; D gene ambiguous. Trimming cost V 3 bases and J 0 bases, with 7 bases left between them. This CDR3 has 14 amino acids. Germline V gene data show CDR1 as SGHKS and CDR2 as YYEKEE (reference sequence). The CDR3: CASSYTDSGNTIYF. The CDR3 region has the DNA TGTGCCAGCAGCTACACAGACTCTGGAAACACCATATATTTT.

This sequence joins TRBV6-2 or TRBV6-3 and TRBJ2-3, with 9 bases matching TRBD2. Trimming at V came to 6 bases and at J to 3 bases, leaving 19 bases not matched to a gene. Germline assignment: CDR1 MNHEY and CDR2 SVGEGT. The CDR3 extends over 19 amino acids. CDR3 nucleotide sequence: TGTGCCAGCAGCTCCGAGATTCCTATGGTAGCGGGGGTGACAGATACGCAGTATTTT. It encodes CASSSEIPMVAGVTDTQYF.

The chain is built from TRBV7-8 and TRBJ2-2, with 7 bases matching TRBD1. The ends lost 5 bases at V and 7 bases at J; junction bases unmatched: 7. The CDR3 is 14 residues long. Germline CDR1 and CDR2: SGHVS and FQNEAQ. The CDR3 DNA reads as TGTGCCAGCAGCGCAGACAGGGCCGGCGGGGAGCTGTTTTTT. Translated, it gives CASSADRAGGELFF.

This chain connects TRBV5-1 to TRBJ2-3; D is unclear. Deletions cut 4 bases from V and 5 bases from J, with 14 bases between. Germline-derived CDR1 and CDR2 are SGHRS and YFSETQ. The CDR3 runs 14 residues. The CDR3 DNA reads as TGCGCCAGCAGCCCCAACCGGGTGGAAGATACGCAGTATTTT. This sequence encodes CASSPNRVEDTQYF.

This chain joins TRBV5-1 and TRBJ1-4, with 11 bases matching TRBD1. CDR1 SGHRS and CDR2 YFSETQ come from the germline V gene. This CDR3 is 16 amino acids long. With V trimmed by 0 bases and J by 7 bases, 5 bases remained unmatched. The CDR3 is CASSLAGQGAGEKLFF. The CDR3, as DNA: TGCGCCAGCAGCTTGGCCGGACAGGGGGCTGGTGAAAAACTGTTTTTT.

The rearrangement uses TRBV12-5 and TRBJ1-3, with TRBD1 as a possible D gene (6 bases). The germline CDR1 and CDR2 sequences are LGHNT and FRNRAP. V was shortened by 7 bases and J by 4 bases, with 14 bases between the two germline ends. There are 14 residues in the CDR3. CDR3 region: CASALSGGGNTIYF. DNA for the CDR3: TGTGCTAGTGCCCTCTCGGGGGGCGGAAACACCATATATTTT.

V is TRBV6-1 and J is TRBJ2-2, with a weak D call TRBD2 (6 bases). The CDR3 is 16 amino acids. V was pared by 2 bases and J by 4 bases, with 14 bases between. Per the germline V gene, CDR1 is MNHNS and CDR2 is SASEGT. CDR3 sequence: CASSEQEGLGTGELFF. The DNA for the CDR3 is TGTGCCAGCAGTGAACAGGAGGGGTTGGGCACCGGGGAGCTGTTTTTT.

J is TRBJ1-1 and V is TRBV28; perhaps TRBD1 as D (5 bases). The ends were cut back, 8 bases at V and 9 bases at J, with 13 bases in the middle. The CDR3 consists of 11 residues. CDR1 and CDR2 (germline): MDHEN, SYDVKM. CDR3 sequence (DNA): TGTGCCAGCCAAGCGGGGGTGCAAGCTTTCTTT. Residues: CASQAGVQAFF. The whole variable domain, remainder taken from reference TRBV28 and TRBJ1-1, is DVKVTQSSRYLVKRTGEKVFLECVQDMDHENMFWYRQDPGLGLRLIYFSYDVKMKEKGDIPEGYSVSREKKERFSLILESASTNQTSMYLCASQAGVQAFFGQGTRLTVV.